What follows are 5 T cell receptor beta chains derived from one specimen sequenced in a study of Graves' ophthalmopathy and Graves' hyperthyroidism. Scientists amplified the TCR beta CDR3 regions from RNA transcripts. Scientists carried out first-round RT-PCR using HTBI primers and then a second-round multiplex PCR. TCRdb called the multiplex PCR reads again in MiXCR, with one record for every CDR3 protein. The top ten clones hold 43% of a sample with about 220,000 distinct CDR3 sequences, approximately 21% of them seen once. Sequencing input: peripheral blood. The receptor source for this set is a woman between 45 and 60 years old with Graves' ophthalmopathy.

This clonotype was counted between two and nine times. CDR3 amino acids: CASGGPYPYEQFF. CDR3 DNA: TGTGCCAGCGGGGGCCCTTACCCCTACGAGCAGTTCTTC. The V gene is TRBV28, the J gene TRBJ2-7, with D perhaps TRBD1 (6 bases). TRBJ2-1 matches the DNA end more closely, so the J call is doubtful. The CDR3 runs to 13 residues. Per the germline V gene, CDR1 is MDHEN and CDR2 is SYDVKM.

This clonotype occurred many times. The chain is built from TRBV6-1 and TRBJ2-5, with TRBD1 matching over 12 bases. The V gene end was trimmed by 6 bases and the J gene end by 4 bases; junction bases not matched to a gene: 12. This CDR3 spans 17 amino acids. Germline lookup yields CDR1 MNHNS and CDR2 SASEGT. CDR3 sequence: CASRPPLGTGGGETQYF. The DNA of the CDR3 is TGTGCCAGCAGGCCCCCGCTCGGGACAGGGGGCGGAGAGACCCAGTACTTC.

The table lists this clonotype with many counts. The chain recombines TRBV27 with TRBJ1-2; D not certain. Deletions cut 0 bases from V and 0 bases from J, with 14 bases between. The CDR3 spans 17 residues. The V gene's germline CDR1 is MNHEY and CDR2 SMNVEV (reference sequence). CDR3 nucleotide sequence: TGTGCCAGCAGTTTATCGCGTTCGGGGAGAGCTAACTATGGCTACACCTTC. Translating gives CASSLSRSGRANYGYTF.

This clonotype occurred many times. This rearrangement joins TRBV5-1 to TRBJ2-7; D uncertain. The V gene lost 0 bases and the J gene lost 4 bases, with 14 bases spanning the gap. Germline CDR1 reads SGHRS; CDR2 reads YFSETQ. The CDR3 loop spans 15 amino acids. CDR3 sequence: CASSLDPGLSYEQYF. DNA for the CDR3: TGCGCCAGCAGCTTGGACCCAGGATTGTCTTACGAGCAGTACTTC.

This clonotype came up many times. For the CDR3, the DNA is TGCGCCAGCAGCCAAGTGGGCGGCAACCTATACGAGCAGTACTTC. This encodes CASSQVGGNLYEQYF. The chain has TRBV4-1 and TRBJ2-7; D is undetermined. The CDR3 is 15 residues long. Trimming took off 1 base at V and 4 bases at J, with 14 bases between the two ends. Germline CDR1 reads MGHRA; CDR2 reads YSYEKL.